A selection of T cell receptor beta chains follows, all from one sample in a study of Graves' ophthalmopathy and Graves' hyperthyroidism. Each CDR3 protein is one row after TCRdb ran MiXCR on the multiplex PCR reads. The profile shows 200,000 to 250,000 distinct CDR3 sequences, less than 55% of them singletons. What was sequenced was peripheral blood. Source of these receptors: an adult man with Graves' ophthalmopathy. The CDR3 runs from the conserved cysteine through the conserved F or W. The order of the fields is clone size, V gene, D gene, CDR3 length, J gene, CDR3 DNA, CDR3 protein. The D gene is left open where the match is weak. Size is omitted from some rows. Given values are once, few, many or a class for expanded clones.

size: -; V: TRBV6-6; D: -; length: 13; J: TRBJ1-5; DNA: TGTGCCAGCACCTCTATGGGGGCTCAGCCCCAGCATTTT; CDR3: CASTSMGAQPQHF
size: -; V: TRBV20-1; D: -; length: 12; J: TRBJ2-7; DNA: TGCAGTGCTAGGACTGTGGGATACGAGCAGTACTTC; CDR3: CSARTVGYEQYF
size: -; V: TRBV20-1; D: -; length: 15; J: TRBJ1-4; DNA: TGCAGTGCTAGAGATCTTAACAGGTTTTCTGAAAAACTGTTTTTT; CDR3: CSARDLNRFSEKLFF
size: -; V: TRBV5-1; D: TRBD1; length: 14; J: TRBJ2-7; DNA: TGCGCCAGCAGCGTGGGGACAGGGATTTACGAGCAGTACTTC; CDR3: CASSVGTGIYEQYF
size: -; V: TRBV2; D: TRBD1; length: 15; J: TRBJ1-1; DNA: TGTGCCAGCAGCCCGACAGGGGCGGTGAACACTGAAGCTTTCTTT; CDR3: CASSPTGAVNTEAFF
size: -; V: TRBV28; D: -; length: 11; J: TRBJ2-7; DNA: TGTGCCAGCAGCAAGGCAGGAAGACGGTACTTC; CDR3: CASSKAGRRYF
size: few; V: TRBV15; D: -; length: 15; J: TRBJ2-3; DNA: TGTGCCACCAGCAGAGATCGACCCCCGGGCGATACGCAGTATTTT; CDR3: CATSRDRPPGDTQYF
size: -; V: TRBV19; D: -; length: 14; J: TRBJ1-2; DNA: TGTGCCTGGAGTGCCCCACCGGGCTCCTATGGCTACACCTTC; CDR3: CAWSAPPGSYGYTF
size: -; V: TRBV9; D: -; length: 14; J: TRBJ1-3; DNA: TGTGCCAGCAACCTGGGACCCGCAGAAAACACCATATATTTT; CDR3: CASNLGPAENTIYF
size: many; V: TRBV7-2; D: TRBD1; length: 13; J: TRBJ1-1; DNA: TGTGCCAGCAGTGGGACAGCTAACACTGAAGCTTTCTTT; CDR3: CASSGTANTEAFF
size: -; V: TRBV5-4; D: -; length: 13; J: TRBJ1-4; DNA: TGTGCCAGCAGCTTACTCGAGGATGAAAAACTGTTTTTT; CDR3: CASSLLEDEKLFF
size: few; V: TRBV9; D: TRBD1; length: 14; J: TRBJ1-4; DNA: TGTGCCAGCAGCCAGGGGGGGGAGAGTGAAAAACTGTTTTTT; CDR3: CASSQGGESEKLFF
size: many; V: TRBV15; D: TRBD1; length: 14; J: TRBJ1-6; DNA: TGTGCCACCAGCAGACAGGGGGGAGGTTCACCCCTCCACTTT; CDR3: CATSRQGGGSPLHF
size: -; V: TRBV6-5; D: TRBD1; length: 14; J: TRBJ2-7; DNA: TGTGCCAGCAGGTTAAATGGACAGGGTAACGAGCAGTACTTC; CDR3: CASRLNGQGNEQYF
size: few; V: TRBV9; D: -; length: 15; J: TRBJ2-7; DNA: TGTGCCAGCAGCGTAGGGGGAGGCCACGGCTACGAGCAGTACTTC; CDR3: CASSVGGGHGYEQYF
size: -; V: TRBV20-1; D: -; length: 15; J: TRBJ2-7; DNA: TGCAGTGCCACCCCCCTGGACAGGGAGGGCTACGAGCAGTACTTC; CDR3: CSATPLDREGYEQYF
size: -; V: TRBV12-3/TRBV12-4; D: -; length: 15; J: TRBJ1-2; DNA: TGTGCCAGCAGTTTAGCGCTTGGGACGAACTATGGCTACACCTTC; CDR3: CASSLALGTNYGYTF
size: few; V: TRBV5-1; D: -; length: 12; J: TRBJ1-2; DNA: TGCGCCAGCAGCTCTCAGGGTGAAGGCTACACCTTC; CDR3: CASSSQGEGYTF
size: -; V: TRBV5-8; D: -; length: 14; J: TRBJ2-7; DNA: TGTGCCAGCAGCTCCCGGGACTACCAAGGGGGGCAGTACTTC; CDR3: CASSSRDYQGGQYF
size: -; V: TRBV5-6; D: -; length: 15; J: TRBJ1-5; DNA: TGTGCCAGCAGCCGAGGGGGGTTAGGTAATCAGCCCCAGCATTTT; CDR3: CASSRGGLGNQPQHF
size: -; V: TRBV7-9; D: TRBD1; length: 14; J: TRBJ2-7; DNA: TGTGCCAGCAACCCGGGACAGGGGGCTTGGGAGCAGTACTTC; CDR3: CASNPGQGAWEQYF
size: -; V: TRBV4-1; D: TRBD1; length: 14; J: TRBJ1-2; DNA: TGCGCCAGCAGCCAGCGTCCGGGACAGCAATCCTACACCTTC; CDR3: CASSQRPGQQSYTF